The 2 T cell receptor beta chains given below trace back to one sample, sequenced in a study of early T cells in non-severe SARS-CoV-2 infection. TCRdb recomputed calls from the 5' RACE reads with MiXCR, one row per CDR3 protein. This table has about 54,000 distinct CDR3 sequences, more than 6.5% appearing once. The sample in question was whole blood, obtained at baseline. The receptors originated from an adult who was a healthcare worker with PCR-confirmed SARS-CoV-2 infection or an uninfected control (not recorded which).

Many counts were recorded for this clonotype. The V call is TRBV27, the J call TRBJ2-2; 7 bases align to TRBD2. The CDR3 covers 14 residues. Germline loops: CDR1 MNHEY, CDR2 SMNVEV (reference sequence). Germline trimming cut 7 bases from V and 8 bases from J; bases unmatched to any gene: 10. The CDR3 here is CASNAVGGMGELFF. CDR3 DNA: TGTGCCAGCAACGCGGTGGGGGGGATGGGGGAGCTGTTTTTT.

This clonotype was observed at least ten times. This chain connects TRBV4-3 to TRBJ1-4; D is undetermined. V was trimmed by 0 bases and J by 7 bases, leaving 12 bases between them. This CDR3 is 15 amino acids long. The germline V gene has CDR1 LGHNA and CDR2 YSLEER. In DNA, the CDR3 is TGCGCCAGCAGCCAAGAAGGAAGCGAGGGTGAAAAACTGTTTTTT. Protein product: CASSQEGSEGEKLFF.